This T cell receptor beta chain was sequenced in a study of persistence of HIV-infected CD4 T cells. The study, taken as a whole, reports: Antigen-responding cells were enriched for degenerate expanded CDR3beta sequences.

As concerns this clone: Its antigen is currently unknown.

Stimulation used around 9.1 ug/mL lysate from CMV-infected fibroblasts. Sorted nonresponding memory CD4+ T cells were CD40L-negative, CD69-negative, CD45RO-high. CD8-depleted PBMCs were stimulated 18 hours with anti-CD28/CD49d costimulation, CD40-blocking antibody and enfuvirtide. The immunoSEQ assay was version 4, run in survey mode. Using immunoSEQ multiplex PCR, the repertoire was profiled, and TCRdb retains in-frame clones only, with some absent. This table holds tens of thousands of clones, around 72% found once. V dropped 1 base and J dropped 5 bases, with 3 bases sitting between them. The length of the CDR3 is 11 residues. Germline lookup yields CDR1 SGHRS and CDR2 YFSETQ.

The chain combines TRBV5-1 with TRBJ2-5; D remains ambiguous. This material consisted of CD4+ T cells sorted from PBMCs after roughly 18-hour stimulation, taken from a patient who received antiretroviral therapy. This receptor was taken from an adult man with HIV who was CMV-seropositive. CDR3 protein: CASSLKETQYF. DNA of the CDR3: TGCGCCAGCAGCTTGAAGGAGACCCAGTACTTC.